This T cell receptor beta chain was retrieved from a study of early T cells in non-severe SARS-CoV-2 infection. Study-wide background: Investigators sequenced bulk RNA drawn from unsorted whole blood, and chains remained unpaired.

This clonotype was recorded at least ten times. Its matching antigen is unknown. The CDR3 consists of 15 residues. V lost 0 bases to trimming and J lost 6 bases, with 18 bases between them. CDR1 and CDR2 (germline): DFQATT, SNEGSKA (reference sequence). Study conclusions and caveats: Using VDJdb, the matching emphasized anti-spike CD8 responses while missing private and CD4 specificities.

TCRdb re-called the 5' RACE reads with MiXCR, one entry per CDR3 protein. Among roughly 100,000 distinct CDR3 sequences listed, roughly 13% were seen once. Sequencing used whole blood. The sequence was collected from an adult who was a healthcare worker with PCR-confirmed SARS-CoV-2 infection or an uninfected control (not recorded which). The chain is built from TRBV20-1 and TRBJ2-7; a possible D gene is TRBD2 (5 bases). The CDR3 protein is CSARDPGTVWGEQYF. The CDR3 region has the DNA TGCAGTGCTAGAGATCCGGGAACGGTTTGGGGCGAGCAGTACTTC.